These 3 T cell receptor beta chains share one sample of origin, sequenced in a study of T cell responses to AZD1222 COVID-19 vaccine. Assay: immunoSEQ multiplex PCR; the TCRdb copy retains only in-frame clones and omits some. The data show roughly 110,000 clones, roughly 90% seen once. Sequenced here: peripheral blood, sampled 28 days after the second AZD1222 dose. The source is an adult who received the AZD1222 COVID-19 vaccine.

This clone has a single count. The CDR3 DNA reads TGTGCCAGCAGTTACTCCACGCCCCCATTGGAGCAGTACTTC. Protein product: CASSYSTPPLEQYF. V usage is TRBV6-5 and J usage is TRBJ2-7; no firm D call. The CDR3 is 14 amino acids. The germline CDR1 and CDR2 sequences are MNHEY and SVGAGI. Trimming cost V 0 bases and J 7 bases, with 13 bases left between them.

J is TRBJ2-1 and V is TRBV5-4; 8 nucleotides line up with TRBD1. The CDR3 loop spans 14 amino acids. J gave up 4 bases and V 5 bases, and 5 bases lay outside the gene matches. CDR1 is SGHNT, CDR2 YYREEE, per germline (reference sequence). The CDR3 bases are TGTGCCAGCAGGGGTGGACAGGGATACAATGAGCAGTTCTTC. This translates into CASRGGQGYNEQFF.

The V gene is TRBV6-4, the J gene TRBJ2-1; 7 bases align to TRBD2. Germline values: CDR1 MRHNA, CDR2 SNTAGT. The CDR3 extends over 16 amino acids. The V gene end was trimmed by 0 bases and the J gene end by 5 bases; junction bases not matched to a gene: 7. The CDR3 coding sequence is TGTGCCAGCAGTGACTCGACTGCGGGAGATCACAATGAGCAGTTCTTC. Translated, it gives CASSDSTAGDHNEQFF.